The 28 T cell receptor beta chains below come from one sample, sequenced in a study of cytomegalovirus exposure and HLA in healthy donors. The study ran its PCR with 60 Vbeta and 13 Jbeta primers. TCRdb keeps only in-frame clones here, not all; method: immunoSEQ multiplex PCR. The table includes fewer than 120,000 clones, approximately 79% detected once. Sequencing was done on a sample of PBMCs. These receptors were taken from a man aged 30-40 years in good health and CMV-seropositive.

The CDR3 DNA follows: TGTGCCAGTAGTATAGGCGGTCAGCCCCAGCATTTT. Translating it yields CASSIGGQPQHF. The chain carries TRBV19 and TRBJ1-5; D is uncertain. With 1 base removed from V and 6 bases from J, the gap between germline ends came to 4 bases. The CDR3 has 12 amino acids. Germline loops: CDR1 LNHDA, CDR2 SQIVND (reference sequence).

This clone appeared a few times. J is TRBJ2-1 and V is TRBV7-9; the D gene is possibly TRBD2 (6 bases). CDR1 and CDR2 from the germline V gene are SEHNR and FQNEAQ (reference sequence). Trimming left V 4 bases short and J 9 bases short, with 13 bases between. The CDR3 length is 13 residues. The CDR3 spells CASSSLRGSEQFF. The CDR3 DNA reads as TGTGCCAGCAGCTCGCTTCGGGGGAGTGAGCAGTTCTTC.

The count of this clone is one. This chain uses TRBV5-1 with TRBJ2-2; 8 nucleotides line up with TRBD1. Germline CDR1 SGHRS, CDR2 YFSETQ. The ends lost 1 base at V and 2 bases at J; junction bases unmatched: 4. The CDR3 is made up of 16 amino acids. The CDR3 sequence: CASSLTGTGNTGELFF. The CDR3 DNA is TGCGCCAGCAGCTTGACCGGGACAGGCAACACCGGGGAGCTGTTTTTT.

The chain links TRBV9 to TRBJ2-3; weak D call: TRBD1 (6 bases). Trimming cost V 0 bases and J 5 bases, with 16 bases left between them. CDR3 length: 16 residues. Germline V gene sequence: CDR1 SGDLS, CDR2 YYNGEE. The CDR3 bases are TGTGCCAGCAGCGTAGGGGCAGGGGCCGACGGAGATACGCAGTATTTT. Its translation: CASSVGAGADGDTQYF.

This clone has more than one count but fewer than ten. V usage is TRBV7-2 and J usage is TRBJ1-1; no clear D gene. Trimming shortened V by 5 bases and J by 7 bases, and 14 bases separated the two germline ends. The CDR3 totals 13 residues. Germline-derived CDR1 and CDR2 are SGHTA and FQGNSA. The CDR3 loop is CASSQNRRDEAFF. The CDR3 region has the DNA TGTGCCAGCAGCCAGAACAGACGAGATGAAGCTTTCTTT.

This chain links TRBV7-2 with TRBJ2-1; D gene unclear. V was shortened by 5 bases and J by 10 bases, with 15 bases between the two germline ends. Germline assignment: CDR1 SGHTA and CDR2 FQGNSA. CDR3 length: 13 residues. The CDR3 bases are TGTGCCAGCAGCCCCTCGTCGGTGCGCGAGCAGTTCTTC. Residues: CASSPSSVREQFF.

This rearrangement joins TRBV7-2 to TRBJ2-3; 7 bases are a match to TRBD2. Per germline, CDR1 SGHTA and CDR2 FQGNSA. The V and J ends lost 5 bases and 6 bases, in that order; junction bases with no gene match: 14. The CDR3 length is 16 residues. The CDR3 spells CASSQAPGLGGDTQYF. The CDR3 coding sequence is TGTGCCAGCAGCCAAGCCCCGGGACTGGGGGGGGATACGCAGTATTTT. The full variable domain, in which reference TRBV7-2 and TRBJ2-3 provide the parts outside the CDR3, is GAGVSQSPSNKVTEKGKDVELRCDPISGHTALYWYRQSLGQGLEFLIYFQGNSAPDKSGLPSDRFSAERTGGSVSTLTIQRTQQEDSAVYLCASSQAPGLGGDTQYFGPGTRLTVL.

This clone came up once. The CDR3 DNA reads as TGTGCCAGCACTACCGACAGTACTGGGGATGGCTACACCTTC. Amino acids: CASTTDSTGDGYTF. V gene TRBV2 combines with J gene TRBJ1-2; maybe TRBD1 (5 bases). The CDR3 has 14 amino acids. Trimming pared 7 bases from V and 6 bases from J, leaving 18 bases between. From germline, CDR1 is SNHLY and CDR2 FYNNEI.

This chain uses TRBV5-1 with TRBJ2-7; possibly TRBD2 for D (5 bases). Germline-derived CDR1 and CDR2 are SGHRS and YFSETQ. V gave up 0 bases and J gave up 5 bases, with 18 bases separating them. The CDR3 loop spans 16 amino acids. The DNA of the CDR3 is TGCGCCAGCAGCTTGGCTAGAGGCGAGGGCGGCAACGAGCAGTACTTC. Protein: CASSLARGEGGNEQYF.

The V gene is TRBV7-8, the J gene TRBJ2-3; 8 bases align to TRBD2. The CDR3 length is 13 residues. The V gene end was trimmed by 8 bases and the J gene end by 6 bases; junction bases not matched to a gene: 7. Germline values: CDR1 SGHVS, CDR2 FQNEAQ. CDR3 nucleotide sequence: TGTGCCAGCCGGCGGGGGGTTTCGGATACGCAGTATTTT. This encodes CASRRGVSDTQYF.

CDR3 region: CASSTGTGNTGELFF. The CDR3 nucleotides are TGTGCCAGCAGCACCGGGACAGGGAACACCGGGGAGCTGTTTTTT. The V call is TRBV7-6, the J call TRBJ2-2; 8 bases fit TRBD1. The CDR3 length is 15 residues. CDR1 and CDR2 from the germline V gene are SGHVS and FNYEAQ. V lost 5 bases, J lost 1 base, and 3 bases stayed unmatched.

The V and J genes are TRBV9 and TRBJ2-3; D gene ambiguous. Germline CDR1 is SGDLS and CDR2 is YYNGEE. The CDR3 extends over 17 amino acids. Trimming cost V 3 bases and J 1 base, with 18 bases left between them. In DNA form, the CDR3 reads TGTGCCAGCAGCGACACCTCGAGAGGATTCGGCACAGATACGCAGTATTTT. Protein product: CASSDTSRGFGTDTQYF.

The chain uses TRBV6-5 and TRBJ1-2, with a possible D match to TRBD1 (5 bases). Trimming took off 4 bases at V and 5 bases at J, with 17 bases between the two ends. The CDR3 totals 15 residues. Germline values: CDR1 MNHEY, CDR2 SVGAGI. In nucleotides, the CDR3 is TGTGCCAGCAGTTCATCCAGGACAAAAACTTATGGCTACACCTTC. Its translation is CASSSSRTKTYGYTF.

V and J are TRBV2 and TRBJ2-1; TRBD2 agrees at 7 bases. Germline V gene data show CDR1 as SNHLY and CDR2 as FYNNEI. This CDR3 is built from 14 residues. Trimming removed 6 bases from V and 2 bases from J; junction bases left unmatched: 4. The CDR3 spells CASSQAGAYNEQFF. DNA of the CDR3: TGTGCCAGCAGCCAGGCGGGGGCCTACAATGAGCAGTTCTTC.

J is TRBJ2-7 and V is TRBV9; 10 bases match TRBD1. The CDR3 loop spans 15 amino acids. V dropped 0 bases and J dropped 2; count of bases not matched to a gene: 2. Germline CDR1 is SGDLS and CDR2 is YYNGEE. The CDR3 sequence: CASSVAGTGAYEQYF. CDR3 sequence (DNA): TGTGCCAGCAGCGTAGCGGGGACAGGGGCCTACGAGCAGTACTTC.

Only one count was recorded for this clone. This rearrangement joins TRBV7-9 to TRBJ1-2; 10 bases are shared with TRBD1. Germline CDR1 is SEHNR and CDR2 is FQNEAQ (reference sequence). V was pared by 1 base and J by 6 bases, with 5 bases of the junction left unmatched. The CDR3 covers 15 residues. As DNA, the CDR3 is TGTGCCAGCAGCTTAGGGGACAGGGGCCGGAATGGCTACACCTTC. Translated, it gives CASSLGDRGRNGYTF.

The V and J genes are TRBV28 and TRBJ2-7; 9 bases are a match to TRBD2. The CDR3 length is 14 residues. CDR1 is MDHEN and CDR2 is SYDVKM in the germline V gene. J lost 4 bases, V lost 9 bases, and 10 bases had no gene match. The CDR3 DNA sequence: TGTGCCAGTTCGATGGGCGGGGGGGTTTACGAGCAGTACTTC. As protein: CASSMGGGVYEQYF.

The CDR3 is CASSTPGQGVEKLFF. The CDR3 bases are TGTGCCAGCAGCACCCCGGGACAGGGGGTTGAAAAACTGTTTTTT. This chain uses TRBV5-5 with TRBJ1-4; 11 nucleotides align to TRBD1. This CDR3 is 15 amino acids long. V dropped 4 bases and J dropped 7; count of bases not matched to a gene: 6. The germline V gene encodes CDR1 SGHKS and CDR2 YYEKEE (reference sequence).

Here the CDR3 DNA reads TGTGCCAGCAGCCCGGAGGCAAGACAAGAGACCCAGTACTTC. This encodes CASSPEARQETQYF. The chain carries TRBV5-5 and TRBJ2-5, with D possibly TRBD2 on 5 matching bases. Trimming removed 4 bases at V and 2 bases at J, with 12 bases between. Per the germline V gene, CDR1 is SGHKS and CDR2 is YYEKEE (reference sequence). CDR3 length: 14 residues. The variable domain in full, completed from reference TRBV5-5 and TRBJ2-5, reads DAGVTQSPTHLIKTRGQQVTLRCSPISGHKSVSWYQQVLGQGPQFIFQYYEKEERGRGNFPDRFSARQFPNYSSELNVNALLLGDSALYLCASSPEARQETQYFGPGTRLLVL.

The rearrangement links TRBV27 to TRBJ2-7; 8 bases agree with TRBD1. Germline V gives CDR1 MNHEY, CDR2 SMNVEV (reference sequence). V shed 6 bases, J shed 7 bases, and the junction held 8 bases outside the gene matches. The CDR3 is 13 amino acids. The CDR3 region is CASSEYRGEEQYF. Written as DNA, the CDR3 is TGTGCCAGCAGCGAATACAGGGGGGAAGAGCAGTACTTC.

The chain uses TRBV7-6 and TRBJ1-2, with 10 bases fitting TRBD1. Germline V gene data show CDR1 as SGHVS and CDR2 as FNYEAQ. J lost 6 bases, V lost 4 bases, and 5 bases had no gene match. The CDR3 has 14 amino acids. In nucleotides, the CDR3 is TGTGCCAGCAGCTCCGGACAGGGGGACGATGGCTACACCTTC. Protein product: CASSSGQGDDGYTF.

The DNA for the CDR3 is TGTGCCAGCAGCTCCCAGACAGGAGCTAACTATGGCTACACCTTC. Residues: CASSSQTGANYGYTF. The rearrangement links TRBV7-9 to TRBJ1-2, with D maybe TRBD1 (6 bases). The V end lost 4 bases, the J end lost 0 bases, and 12 bases lay between the germline ends. Germline loops: CDR1 SEHNR, CDR2 FQNEAQ (reference sequence). The CDR3 length is 15 residues.

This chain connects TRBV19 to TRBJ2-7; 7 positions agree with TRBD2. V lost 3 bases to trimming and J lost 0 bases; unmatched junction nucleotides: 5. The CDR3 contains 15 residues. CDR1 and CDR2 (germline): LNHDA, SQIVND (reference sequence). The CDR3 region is CASSIGAGSSYEQYF. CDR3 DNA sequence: TGTGCCAGTAGTATTGGAGCGGGAAGCTCCTACGAGCAGTACTTC. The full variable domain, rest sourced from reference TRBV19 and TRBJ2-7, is DGGITQSPKYLFRKEGQNVTLSCEQNLNHDAMYWYRQDPGQGLRLIYYSQIVNDFQKGDIAEGYSVSREKKESFPLTVTSAQKNPTAFYLCASSIGAGSSYEQYFGPGTRLTVT.

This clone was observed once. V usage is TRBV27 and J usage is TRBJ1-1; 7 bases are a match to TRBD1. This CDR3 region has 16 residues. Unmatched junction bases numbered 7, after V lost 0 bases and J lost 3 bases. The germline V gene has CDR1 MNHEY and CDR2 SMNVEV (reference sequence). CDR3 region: CASSLSGTVRYTEAFF. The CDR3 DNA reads TGTGCCAGCAGTTTATCGGGGACAGTAAGGTACACTGAAGCTTTCTTT.

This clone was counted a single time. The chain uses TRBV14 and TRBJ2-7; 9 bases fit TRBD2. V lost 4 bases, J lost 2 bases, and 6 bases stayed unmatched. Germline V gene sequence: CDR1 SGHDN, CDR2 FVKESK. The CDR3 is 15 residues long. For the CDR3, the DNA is TGTGCCAGCAGCCGAGATCTAGCGGGGACCTACGAGCAGTACTTC. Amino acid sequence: CASSRDLAGTYEQYF.

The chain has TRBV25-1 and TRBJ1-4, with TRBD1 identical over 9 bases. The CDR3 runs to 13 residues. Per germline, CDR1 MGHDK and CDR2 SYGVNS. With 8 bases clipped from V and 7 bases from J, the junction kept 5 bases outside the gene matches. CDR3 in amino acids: CASGDRASEKLFF. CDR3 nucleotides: TGTGCCAGCGGGGACAGGGCTAGTGAAAAACTGTTTTTT.

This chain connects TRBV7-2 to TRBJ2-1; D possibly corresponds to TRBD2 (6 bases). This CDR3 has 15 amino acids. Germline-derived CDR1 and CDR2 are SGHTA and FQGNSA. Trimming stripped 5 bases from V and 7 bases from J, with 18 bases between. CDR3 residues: CASSDVAGSLNEQFF. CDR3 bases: TGTGCCAGCAGCGACGTGGCGGGGTCCTTGAATGAGCAGTTCTTC.

CDR3 sequence: CASSRGALNTEAFF. CDR3 DNA sequence: TGTGCCAGTAGTAGGGGCGCTCTGAACACTGAAGCTTTCTTT. The chain recombines TRBV19 with TRBJ1-1, with D perhaps TRBD1 (5 bases). This CDR3 has 14 residues. V was shortened by 4 bases and J by 0 bases, with 9 bases between the two germline ends. Germline V gene data show CDR1 as LNHDA and CDR2 as SQIVND (reference sequence).